The T cell receptor beta chain described here comes from a study of post-analysis software for immune sequencing data. As concerns this clonotype: The antigen is unknown.

Study results and caveats: With TRBV5-6, TRBV5-1 and TRBV20-1 included, about five TRBV segments were more frequent in patients than in controls.

Presence of unique molecular identifiers characterized the TCR beta cDNA libraries. TCRdb independently ran MiXCR on the PCR reads; one entry per CDR3 protein. The sample has under 200,000 distinct CDR3 sequences, 25% to 30% seen once. Germline CDR1 is SEHNR and CDR2 is FQNEAQ (reference sequence). The V end lost 0 bases, the J end lost 4 bases, and 12 bases lay between the germline ends. The CDR3 is 15 residues long. This chain links TRBV7-9 with TRBJ1-1; D perhaps matches TRBD1 (5 bases). The clonotype originates from a girl aged 2-17 years with multiple sclerosis. The sample taken for sequencing was blood. CDR3 residues: CASSLAGQGGTEAFF. DNA for the CDR3: TGTGCCAGCAGCTTAGCAGGGCAGGGCGGCACTGAAGCTTTCTTT.